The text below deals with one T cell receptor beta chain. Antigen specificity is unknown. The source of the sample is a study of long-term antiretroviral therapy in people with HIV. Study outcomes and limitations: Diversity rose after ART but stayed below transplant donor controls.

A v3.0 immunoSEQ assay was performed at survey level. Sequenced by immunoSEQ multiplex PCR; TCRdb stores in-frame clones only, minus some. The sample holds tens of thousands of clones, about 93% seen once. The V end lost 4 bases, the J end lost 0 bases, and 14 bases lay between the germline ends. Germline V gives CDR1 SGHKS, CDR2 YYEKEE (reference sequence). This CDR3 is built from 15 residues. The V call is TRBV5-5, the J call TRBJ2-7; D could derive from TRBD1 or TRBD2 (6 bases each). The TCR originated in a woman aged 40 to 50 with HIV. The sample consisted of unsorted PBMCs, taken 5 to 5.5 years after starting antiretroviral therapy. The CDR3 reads CASSPTGASSYEQYF. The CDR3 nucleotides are TGTGCCAGCAGCCCCACGGGGGCTAGCTCCTACGAGCAGTACTTC.